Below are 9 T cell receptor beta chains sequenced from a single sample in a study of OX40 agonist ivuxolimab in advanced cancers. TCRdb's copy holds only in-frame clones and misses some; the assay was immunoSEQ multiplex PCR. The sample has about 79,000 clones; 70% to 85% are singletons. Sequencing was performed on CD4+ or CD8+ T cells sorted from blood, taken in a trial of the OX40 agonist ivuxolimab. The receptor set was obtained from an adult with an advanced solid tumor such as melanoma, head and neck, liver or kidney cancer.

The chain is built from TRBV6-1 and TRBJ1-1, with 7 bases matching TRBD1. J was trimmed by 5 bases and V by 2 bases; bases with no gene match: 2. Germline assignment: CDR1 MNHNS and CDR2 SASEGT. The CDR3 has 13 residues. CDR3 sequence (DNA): TGTGCCAGCAGTGAACAGGGGGAAACTGAAGCTTTCTTT. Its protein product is CASSEQGETEAFF.

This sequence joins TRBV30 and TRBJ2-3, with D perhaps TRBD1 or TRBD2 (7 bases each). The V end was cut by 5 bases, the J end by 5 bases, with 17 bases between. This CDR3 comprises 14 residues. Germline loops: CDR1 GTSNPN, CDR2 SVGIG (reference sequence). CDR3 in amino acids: CAWSGGALRDTQYF. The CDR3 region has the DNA TGTGCCTGGTCAGGGGGGGCCCTTAGAGATACGCAGTATTTT. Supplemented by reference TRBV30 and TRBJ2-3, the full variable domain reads SQTIHQWPATLVQPVGSPLSLECTVEGTSNPNLYWYRQAAGRGLQLLFYSVGIGQISSEVPQNLSASRPQDRQFILSSKKLLLSDSGFYLCAWSGGALRDTQYFGPGTRLTVL.

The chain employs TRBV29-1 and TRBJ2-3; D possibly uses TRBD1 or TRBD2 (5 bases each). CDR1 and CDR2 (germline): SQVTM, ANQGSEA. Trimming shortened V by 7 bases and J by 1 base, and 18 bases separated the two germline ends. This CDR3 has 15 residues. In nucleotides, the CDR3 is TGCAGCGCTGAGGGTGGGGGTCTAGGCACAGATACGCAGTATTTT. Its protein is CSAEGGGLGTDTQYF.

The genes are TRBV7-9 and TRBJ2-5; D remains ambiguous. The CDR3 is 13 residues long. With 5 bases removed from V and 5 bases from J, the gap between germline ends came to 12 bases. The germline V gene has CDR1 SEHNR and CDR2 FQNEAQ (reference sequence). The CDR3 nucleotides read TGTGCCAGCAGCGATAGGAGTAGGGAGACCCAGTACTTC. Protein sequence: CASSDRSRETQYF.

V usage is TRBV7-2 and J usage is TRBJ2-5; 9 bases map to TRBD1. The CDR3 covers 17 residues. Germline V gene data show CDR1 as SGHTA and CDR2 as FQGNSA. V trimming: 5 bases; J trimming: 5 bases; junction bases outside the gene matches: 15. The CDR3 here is CASSQIRDRDVTETQYF. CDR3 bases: TGTGCCAGCAGCCAAATCCGGGACAGGGACGTCACGGAGACCCAGTACTTC.

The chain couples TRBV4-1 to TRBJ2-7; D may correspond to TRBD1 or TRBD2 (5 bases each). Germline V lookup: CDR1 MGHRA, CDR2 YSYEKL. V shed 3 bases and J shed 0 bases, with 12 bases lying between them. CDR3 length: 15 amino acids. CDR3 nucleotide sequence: TGCGCCAGCAGCCAGGGGGACGGTCGCTCCTACGAGCAGTACTTC. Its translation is CASSQGDGRSYEQYF.

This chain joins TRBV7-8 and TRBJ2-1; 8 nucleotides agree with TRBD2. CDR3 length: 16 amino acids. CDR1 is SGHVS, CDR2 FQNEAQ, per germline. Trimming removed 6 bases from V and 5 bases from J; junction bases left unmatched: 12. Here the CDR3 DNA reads TGTGCCAGCAGTTATACGGGGGGGCGGGAAAACAATGAGCAGTTCTTC. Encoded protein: CASSYTGGRENNEQFF.

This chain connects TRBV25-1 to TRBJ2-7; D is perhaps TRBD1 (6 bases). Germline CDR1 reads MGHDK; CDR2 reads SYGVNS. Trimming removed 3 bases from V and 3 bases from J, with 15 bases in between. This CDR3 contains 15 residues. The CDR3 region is CASSDPTGRDYEQYF. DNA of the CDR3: TGTGCCAGCAGTGACCCGACAGGAAGAGACTACGAGCAGTACTTC.

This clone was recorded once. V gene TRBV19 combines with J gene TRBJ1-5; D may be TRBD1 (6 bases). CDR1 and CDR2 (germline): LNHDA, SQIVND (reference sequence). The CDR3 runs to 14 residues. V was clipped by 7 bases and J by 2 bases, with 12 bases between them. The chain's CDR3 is CASTSGARNQPQHF. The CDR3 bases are TGTGCCAGTACTTCAGGGGCCCGCAATCAGCCCCAGCATTTT.